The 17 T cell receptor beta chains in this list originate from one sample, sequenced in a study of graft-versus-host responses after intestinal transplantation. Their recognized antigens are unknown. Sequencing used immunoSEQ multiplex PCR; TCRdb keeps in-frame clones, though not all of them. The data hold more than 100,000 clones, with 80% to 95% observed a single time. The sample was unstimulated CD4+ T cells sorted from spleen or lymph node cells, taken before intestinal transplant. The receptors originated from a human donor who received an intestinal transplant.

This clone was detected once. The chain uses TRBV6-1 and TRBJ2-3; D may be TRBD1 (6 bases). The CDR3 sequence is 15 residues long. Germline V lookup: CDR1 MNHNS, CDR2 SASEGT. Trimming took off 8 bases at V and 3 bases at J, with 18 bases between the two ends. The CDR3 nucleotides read TGTGCCAGCCTACCCCCGTGGCAGGGGACAGATACGCAGTATTTT. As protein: CASLPPWQGTDTQYF.

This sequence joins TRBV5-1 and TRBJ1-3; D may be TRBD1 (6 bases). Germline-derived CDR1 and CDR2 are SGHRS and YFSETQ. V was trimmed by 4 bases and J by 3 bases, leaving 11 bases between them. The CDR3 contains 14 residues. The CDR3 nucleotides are TGCGCCAGCAGCACTGGGACAAGTGGAAACACCATATATTTT. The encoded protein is CASSTGTSGNTIYF.

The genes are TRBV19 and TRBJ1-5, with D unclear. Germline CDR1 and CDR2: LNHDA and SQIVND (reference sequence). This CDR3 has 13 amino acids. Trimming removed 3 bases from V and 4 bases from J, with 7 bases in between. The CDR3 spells CASSMDGNQPQHF. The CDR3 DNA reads TGTGCCAGTAGTATGGACGGGAATCAGCCCCAGCATTTT.

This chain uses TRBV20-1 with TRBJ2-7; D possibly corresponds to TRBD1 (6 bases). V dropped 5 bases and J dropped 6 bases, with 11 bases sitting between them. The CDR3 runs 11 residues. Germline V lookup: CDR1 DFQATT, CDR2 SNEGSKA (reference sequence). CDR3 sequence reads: CSAADRIEQYF. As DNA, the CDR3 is TGCAGTGCTGCCGACAGGATCGAGCAGTACTTC.

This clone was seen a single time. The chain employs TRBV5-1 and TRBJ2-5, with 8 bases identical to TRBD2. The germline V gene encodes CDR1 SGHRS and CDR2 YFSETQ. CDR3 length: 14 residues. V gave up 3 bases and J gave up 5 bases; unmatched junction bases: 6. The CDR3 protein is CASSWPGRAETQYF. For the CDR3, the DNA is TGCGCCAGCAGCTGGCCCGGGAGGGCGGAGACCCAGTACTTC.

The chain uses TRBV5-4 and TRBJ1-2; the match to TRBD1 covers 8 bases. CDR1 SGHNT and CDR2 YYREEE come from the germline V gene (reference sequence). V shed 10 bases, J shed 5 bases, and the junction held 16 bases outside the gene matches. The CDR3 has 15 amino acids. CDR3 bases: TGTGCCTACTTACTCCAGGGGGCCACGGGGTATGGCTACACCTTC. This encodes CAYLLQGATGYGYTF.

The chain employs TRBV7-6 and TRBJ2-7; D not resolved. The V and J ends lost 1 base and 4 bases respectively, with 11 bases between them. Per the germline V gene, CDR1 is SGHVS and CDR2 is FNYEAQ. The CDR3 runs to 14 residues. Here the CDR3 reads CASSLDHFMYEQYF. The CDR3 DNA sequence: TGTGCCAGCAGCTTAGATCATTTCATGTACGAGCAGTACTTC.

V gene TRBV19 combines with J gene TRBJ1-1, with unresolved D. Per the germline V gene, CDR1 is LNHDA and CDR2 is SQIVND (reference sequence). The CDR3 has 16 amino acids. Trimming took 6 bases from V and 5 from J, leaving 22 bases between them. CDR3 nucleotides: TGTGCCAGTAGCCGAGGTGGCAGGAGAGTCGGTACTGAAGCTTTCTTT. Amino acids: CASSRGGRRVGTEAFF.

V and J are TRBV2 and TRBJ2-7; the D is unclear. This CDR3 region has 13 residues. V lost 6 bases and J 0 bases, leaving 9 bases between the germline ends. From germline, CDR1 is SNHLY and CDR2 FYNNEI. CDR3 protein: CASRSLPSYEQYF. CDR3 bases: TGTGCCAGCAGAAGTCTACCCTCCTACGAGCAGTACTTC.

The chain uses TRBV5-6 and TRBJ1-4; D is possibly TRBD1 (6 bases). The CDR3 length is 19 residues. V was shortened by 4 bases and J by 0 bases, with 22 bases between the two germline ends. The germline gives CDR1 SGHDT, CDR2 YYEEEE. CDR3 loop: CASSLAGQTLSATNEKLFF. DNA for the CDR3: TGTGCCAGCAGCCTAGCGGGACAAACATTATCAGCAACTAATGAAAAACTGTTTTTT.

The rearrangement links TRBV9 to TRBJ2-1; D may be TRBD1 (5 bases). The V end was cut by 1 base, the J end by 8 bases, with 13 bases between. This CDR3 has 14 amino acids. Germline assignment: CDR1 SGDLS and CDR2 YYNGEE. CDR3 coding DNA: TGTGCCAGCAGCGTACTAACAGGCTGGGATGAGCAGTTCTTC. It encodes CASSVLTGWDEQFF.

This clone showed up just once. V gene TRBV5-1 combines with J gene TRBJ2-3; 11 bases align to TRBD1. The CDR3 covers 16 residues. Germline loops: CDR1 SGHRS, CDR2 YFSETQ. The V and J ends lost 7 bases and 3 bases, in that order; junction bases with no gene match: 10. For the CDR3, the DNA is TGCGCCAGCGCACCAGGCCGGGACAGGGGGACAGATACGCAGTATTTT. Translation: CASAPGRDRGTDTQYF. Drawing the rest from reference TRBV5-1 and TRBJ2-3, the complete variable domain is KAGVTQTPRYLIKTRGQQVTLSCSPISGHRSVSWYQQTPGQGLQFLFEYFSETQRNKGNFPGRFSGRQFSNSRSEMNVSTLELGDSALYLCASAPGRDRGTDTQYFGPGTRLTVL.

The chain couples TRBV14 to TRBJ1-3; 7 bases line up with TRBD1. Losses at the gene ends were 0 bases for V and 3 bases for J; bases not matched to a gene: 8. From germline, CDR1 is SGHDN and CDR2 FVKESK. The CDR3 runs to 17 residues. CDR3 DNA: TGTGCCAGCAGCCAAGATAAGAGGACAGGCTATGGAAACACCATATATTTT. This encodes CASSQDKRTGYGNTIYF.

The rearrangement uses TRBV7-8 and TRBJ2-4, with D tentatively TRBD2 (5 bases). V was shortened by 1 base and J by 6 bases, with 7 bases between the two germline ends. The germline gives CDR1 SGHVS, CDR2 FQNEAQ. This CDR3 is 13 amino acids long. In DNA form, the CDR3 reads TGTGCCAGCAGCTTAGGAGGGATAAACATTCAGTACTTC. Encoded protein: CASSLGGINIQYF.

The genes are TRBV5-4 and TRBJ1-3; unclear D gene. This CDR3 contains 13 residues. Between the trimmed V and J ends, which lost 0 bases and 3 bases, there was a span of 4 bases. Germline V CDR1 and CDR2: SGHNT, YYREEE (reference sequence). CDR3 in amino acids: CASSLDRGNTIYF. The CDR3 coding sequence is TGTGCCAGCAGCTTGGACCGTGGAAACACCATATATTTT. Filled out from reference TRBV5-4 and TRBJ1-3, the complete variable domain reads ETGVTQSPTHLIKTRGQQVTLRCSSQSGHNTVSWYQQALGQGPQFIFQYYREEENGRGNFPPRFSGLQFPNYSSELNVNALELDDSALYLCASSLDRGNTIYFGEGSWLTVV.

CDR3: CASSLWGRASGEQFF. The CDR3 coding sequence is TGTGCCAGCAGTTTGTGGGGGAGGGCCAGCGGTGAGCAGTTCTTC. The chain joins TRBV28 to TRBJ2-1; TRBD2 matches 7 bases. The CDR3 runs to 15 residues. Germline-derived CDR1 and CDR2 are MDHEN and SYDVKM. The trim removed 3 bases at V and 9 bases at J, leaving 11 bases unmatched.

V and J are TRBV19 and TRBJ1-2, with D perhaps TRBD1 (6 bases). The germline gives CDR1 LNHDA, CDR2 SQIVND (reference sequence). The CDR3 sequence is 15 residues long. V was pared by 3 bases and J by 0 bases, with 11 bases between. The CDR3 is CASSIRTATNYGYTF. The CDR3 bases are TGTGCCAGTAGTATCCGGACAGCTACTAACTATGGCTACACCTTC.